Each of the 15 T cell receptor beta chains below was sequenced from the same sample in a study of T cell responses to AZD1222 COVID-19 vaccine. The data were produced by immunoSEQ multiplex PCR, yet TCRdb's version contains in-frame clones alone and is incomplete. This sample has some 150,000 clones, with 80% to 95% found just once. Sequenced here: peripheral blood, sampled 28 days after the second AZD1222 dose. The receptor source for this set is an adult who received the AZD1222 COVID-19 vaccine.

The gene calls are TRBV30 and TRBJ1-1; D is undetermined. Germline assignment: CDR1 GTSNPN and CDR2 SVGIG (reference sequence). The CDR3 spans 13 residues. V gave up 0 bases and J gave up 4 bases, with 9 bases separating them. The CDR3 DNA is TGTGCCTGGAGTGTGTCGGCCAGCACTGAAGCTTTCTTT. Its translation: CAWSVSASTEAFF.

V usage is TRBV21-1 and J usage is TRBJ2-7; the table calls TRBD1, which could not be checked here. TRBV21-1 is termed a pseudogene. This CDR3 region has 21 residues. In DNA form, the CDR3 reads TGTGCCAGTCCCCCCGGGACAGGGATGGGACAATACAAAGTCAAATCCTACGAGCAGTACTTC. This encodes CASPPGTGMGQYKVKSYEQYF.

The J gene is TRBJ1-2, the V gene TRBV30; D gene ambiguous. V was clipped by 1 base and J by 8 bases, with 8 bases between them. CDR1 and CDR2 from the germline V gene are GTSNPN and SVGIG (reference sequence). This CDR3 comprises 11 residues. The CDR3 DNA reads as TGTGCCTGGAGTGAGTACGCGGGCTACACCTTC. It yields the protein CAWSEYAGYTF.

This clone has a single count. The chain joins TRBV7-2 to TRBJ1-5; no clear D. Trimming removed 2 bases at V and 9 bases at J, with 11 bases between. This CDR3 has 13 amino acids. The germline V gene encodes CDR1 SGHTA and CDR2 FQGNSA. The CDR3 DNA reads as TGTGCCAGCAGCTTAATCGTTCCCCGGCCCCAGCATTTT. Protein: CASSLIVPRPQHF.

This chain links TRBV6-6 with TRBJ2-7; D remains unclear. The V end lost 2 bases, the J end lost 5 bases, and 7 bases lay between the germline ends. The CDR3 has 12 residues. The germline V gene has CDR1 MNHNY and CDR2 SVGAGI (reference sequence). CDR3 residues: CASSYGVDEQYF. For the CDR3, the DNA is TGTGCCAGCAGTTACGGGGTGGACGAGCAGTACTTC.

The chain links TRBV6-1 to TRBJ1-1; no definite D call. V lost 2 bases to trimming and J lost 0 bases, with 4 bases between them. This CDR3 comprises 13 residues. Germline V gives CDR1 MNHNS, CDR2 SASEGT. This CDR3 reads CASSERMNTEAFF. In DNA form, the CDR3 reads TGTGCCAGCAGTGAAAGAATGAACACTGAAGCTTTCTTT.

The chain uses TRBV25-1 and TRBJ2-2, with no clear D. Trimming left V 9 bases short and J 4 bases short, with 12 bases between. CDR3 length: 13 amino acids. Germline lookup yields CDR1 MGHDK and CDR2 SYGVNS. CDR3 sequence (DNA): TGTGCCAGTTCCTTGGGCCCCACCGGGGAGCTGTTTTTT. This gives the protein CASSLGPTGELFF.

This clone appeared once. This chain connects TRBV21-1 to TRBJ2-2; no DNA check was done on the table's D call, TRBD1. TRBV21-1 is shown as a pseudogene. The CDR3 consists of 15 residues. The CDR3 reads CASSGDRGITGELFF. CDR3 nucleotide sequence: TGTGCCAGCAGCGGGGACAGGGGTATCACCGGGGAGCTGTTTTTT.

The chain links TRBV12-3 or TRBV12-4 to TRBJ2-3; no firm D call. The CDR3 contains 13 residues. V lost 6 bases to trimming and J lost 0 bases, with 7 bases between them. CDR3: CASRRHSTDTQYF. The CDR3 DNA sequence: TGTGCCAGCAGGCGCCATAGCACAGATACGCAGTATTTT.

The chain has TRBV6-5 and TRBJ1-3; the D is unclear. Germline V gene lookup returns CDR1 MNHEY and CDR2 SVGAGI. CDR3 size: 12 residues. Trimming stripped 5 bases from V and 2 bases from J, with 4 bases between. The DNA of the CDR3 is TGTGCCAGCAGTACAGCTGGAAACACCATATATTTT. This gives the protein CASSTAGNTIYF.

The chain has TRBV4-1 and TRBJ1-4; the D gene is possibly TRBD1 (6 bases). V lost 0 bases, J lost 7 bases, and 18 bases lay in between. Germline CDR1 is MGHRA and CDR2 is YSYEKL. The CDR3 length is 17 residues. The CDR3, as DNA: TGCGCCAGCAGCCAAGATCGGGGGGCCTGGGGGAGTGAAAAACTGTTTTTT. Translation: CASSQDRGAWGSEKLFF.

The V call is TRBV3-1 (or the pseudogene TRBV3-2), the J call TRBJ1-6; 7 nucleotides line up with TRBD1. Germline V lookup: CDR1 LGHDT, CDR2 YNNKEL (reference sequence). The CDR3 extends over 15 amino acids. After removal of 5 bases from V and 7 bases from J, the junction contained 8 bases not matched to a gene. CDR3 amino acids: CASSFSTGQNSPLHF. The CDR3 DNA is TGTGCCAGCAGCTTTTCCACGGGACAGAATTCACCCCTCCACTTT.

The J gene is TRBJ2-2, the V gene TRBV11-1; 9 bases are a match to TRBD1. J was trimmed by 7 bases and V by 7 bases; bases with no gene match: 10. The CDR3 spans 15 residues. Germline V lookup: CDR1 SGHAT, CDR2 FQDESV (reference sequence). The CDR3 bases are TGTGCCAGCACCACGGTGACAGGGGGGGTCGGGGAGCTGTTTTTT. Translation: CASTTVTGGVGELFF.

The V gene is TRBV12-3 or TRBV12-4, the J gene TRBJ2-7; 7 bases agree with TRBD2. Trimming removed 6 bases from V and 6 bases from J; junction bases left unmatched: 5. The CDR3 sequence is 12 residues long. The CDR3 spells CASRGAGVEQYF. Here the CDR3 DNA reads TGTGCCAGCAGAGGCGCGGGAGTCGAGCAGTACTTC.

V gene TRBV28 combines with J gene TRBJ2-3; TRBD2 agrees at 8 bases. Germline trimming cut 6 bases from V and 6 bases from J; bases unmatched to any gene: 11. The CDR3 spans 15 residues. Germline V gene sequence: CDR1 MDHEN, CDR2 SYDVKM. The CDR3 DNA follows: TGTGCCAGCAGGGGAGGACTAGCCGCAGCGGATACGCAGTATTTT. It codes for CASRGGLAAADTQYF.